This TCR beta chain was captured in a study of blood T cell repertoires in COVID-19 (dated by TCRdb to the early 2020s). Some background on the complete study: Samples from collaborators originated in the United States, Italy and Spain and spanned both the acute and convalescent phases of COVID-19. The material from the prospective study consisted of cDNA or gDNA derived from T cells, B-cell-depleted T cells, or PBMCs. Subjects who had been exposed to COVID-19, were actively infected with it, or had recovered from it provided the deeply sampled blood TCRbeta repertoires that made up the dataset. A freely available public database, intended as a resource for researchers studying the immune response to SARS-CoV-2, is where the repertoires were released. The samples were drawn from the first 160 participants of the ongoing ImmuneRACE study and from 1,254 subjects provided by 6 global collaborators. Nearly every sample came with metadata listing a de-identified subject ID, COVID-19 status, age in years and sex. HLA class I and class II types, where available, came from metadata supplied by the sample provider rather than from assay-based typing. Findings and caveats that apply to the study as a whole: The quantity of clinical and demographic metadata differed by source and by participant and was supplied without curation.

The CDR1 and CDR2 encoded by the germline V gene are SQVTM and ANQGSEA. V ends up 5 bases short and J 8 bases short, with an unmatched junction base count of 9. The CDR3 measures 13 amino acids from cysteine to phenylalanine. The entry retains the CDR3 DNA only, 39 bases that are in frame from base 1. Concerning this clone itself: Its antigen remains undetermined. Qualities for individual bases were not recorded, and no much larger clone is one base off.

A second Seattle source provided samples from volunteer blood donors who had recovered from COVID-19. The collaborating institutions used their own protocols to collect whole blood in K2EDTA tubes. For TCRbeta analysis, collaborators shipped samples as frozen whole blood, isolated PBMCs, or DNA extracted from either of those sample types. The immunoSEQ Assay, a bias-controlled multiplex PCR, was used to amplify TCRbeta CDR3 regions from genomic DNA. In the paper's pipeline: The number of nucleated cells in each sample was estimated from the amplification of reference gene primers within the assay. To quantify the absolute abundance of each unique TCRbeta CDR3 rearrangement, sequence reads were collapsed and filtered. Productive Simpson clonality was computed per sample as the square root of Simpson's diversity index over productive rearrangements. Imported from immuneACCESS, the table was reduced by TCRdb to in-frame sequences with V and J called. These copies leave out some clones; in studies compared against another copy, an unresolved V gene accounts for under half, and the cause of the remainder is not known. The V and J calls and clone size are taken from that table; D and trimming were inferred from the DNA. This sample comprises approximately 300,000 clones, roughly nine tenths of them detected only once. The ten largest clones take up 5% to 7% of the sample.

Sequencing was carried out using peripheral blood. In this chain, TRBV29-1 is recombined with TRBJ1-1, and 9 junction bases match TRBD1. This TCR was sampled from a young man who had recovered from COVID-19. The CDR3: CSVPTGGATEAFF. The sequence in DNA is TGCAGCGTTCCGACAGGGGGGGCGACGGAAGCTTTCTTT.